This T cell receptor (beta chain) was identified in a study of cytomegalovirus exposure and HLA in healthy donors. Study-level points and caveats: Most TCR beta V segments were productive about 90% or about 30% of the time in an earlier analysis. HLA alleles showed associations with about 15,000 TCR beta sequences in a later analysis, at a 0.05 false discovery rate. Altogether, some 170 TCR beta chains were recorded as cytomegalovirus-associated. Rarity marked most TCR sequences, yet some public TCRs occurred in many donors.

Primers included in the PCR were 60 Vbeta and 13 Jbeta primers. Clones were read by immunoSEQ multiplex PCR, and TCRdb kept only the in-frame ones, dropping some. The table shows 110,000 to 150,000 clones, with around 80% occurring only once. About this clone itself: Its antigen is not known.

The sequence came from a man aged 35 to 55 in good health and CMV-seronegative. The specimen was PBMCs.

In DNA form, the CDR3 reads TGTGCCAGCAGTTTCCTAGGAGCGGGGGGCGGAAACTATGGCTACACCTTC. Translating it yields CASSFLGAGGGNYGYTF. The chain couples TRBV27 to TRBJ1-2, with TRBD1 as a possible D gene (6 bases). V dropped 3 bases and J dropped 2 bases, with 19 bases sitting between them. There are 17 residues in the CDR3. The V gene's germline CDR1 is MNHEY and CDR2 SMNVEV (reference sequence).